This entry describes one T cell receptor (beta chain). It has no known antigen specificity. Base qualities are not at hand, and no much larger clone is one base apart. To sequence the TCRbeta CDR3 region, genomic DNA was isolated from the sorted cells. TCRbeta CDR3 regions were sequenced using the immunoSEQ Assay. TCRdb re-hosts the immuneACCESS table, in-frame sequences only. Its copies lack some clones; in the studies checked, an unresolved V gene accounts for under half of them, and the cause for the rest is not known. This sample holds roughly 60,000 clones; around 86% were observed only once. About 0.8% of the sample is taken by the ten largest. These data are taken from a study of OX40 agonist ivuxolimab in advanced cancers. Turning to the overall study: Ivuxolimab was a fully human IgG2 agonistic monoclonal antibody targeting the costimulatory receptor OX40 (CD134). Among the roughly 52 dose-escalation patients, some 19 had hepatocellular carcinoma, roughly 15 melanoma, 9 renal cell carcinoma and 9 head and neck cancer. Intravenous ivuxolimab was administered to patients every 2 weeks at six dose levels: 0.01, 0.1, 0.3, 1.5, 3 and 10 mg/kg. Three dose-escalation patients achieved partial responses, one with hepatocellular carcinoma and two with cutaneous melanoma. In the dose-escalation cohort, 75% to 85% of patients were male, and the mean age was roughly 60 years with a range of about 20 to 79. The paper covers the monotherapy dose-escalation part of the phase I ivuxolimab trial, which included N ≈ 57 patients. Prior anti-PD-1, anti-PD-L1 or anti-CTLA-4 therapy was permitted, and checkpoint inhibitors had been received by roughly 42% of dose-escalation patients. The point of sequencing TCRbeta in the periphery was to test whether ivuxolimab changed TCR sequence diversity and drove clonal T-cell expansion. Study-wide findings and limitations: At doses of 0.1 to 3.0 mg/kg, clonal expansion of both CD4+ and CD8+ blood T cells was observed from baseline to week 6. Low levels of normalized T-cell clonal expansion were also seen in some nonresponding patients. Which antigens the clonally expanded peripheral T cells were specific for was not determined. In partial responders in the 0.1-3.0 mg/kg groups, normalized peripheral clonal expansion was found to be among the lowest, especially among CD8+ T cells. On average, CD8+ T cells showed more expanded clones than CD4+ T cells after ivuxolimab.

For CDR1 and CDR2, the germline V gene lists MNHEY and SVGAGI. The germline ends are 5 bases apart after V is trimmed by 3 bases and J by 6 bases. The CDR3 sequence holds 12 residues, the cysteine and phenylalanine included. Solely the CDR3 DNA is kept, with 36 bases framed from the first base. Patients with autoimmune disease history or receiving systemic immunosuppression were excluded from the trial. Peripheral blood for TCR sequencing was collected from all dose cohorts at baseline, on cycle 4 day 1, and on cycle 7 day 1. The samples were drawn from a first-in-human, open-label, multicenter phase I dose-escalation trial of ivuxolimab. The trial enrolled adults with locally advanced or metastatic head and neck squamous cell, hepatocellular, melanoma or renal cell carcinoma. Before TCR sequencing, CD4+ and CD8+ T cells were separately sorted from peripheral blood.

This receptor was identified in an adult with an advanced solid tumor such as melanoma, head and neck, liver or kidney cancer. Sequencing used CD4+ or CD8+ T cells sorted from blood, obtained in a trial of the OX40 agonist ivuxolimab. The chain joins TRBV6-5 to TRBJ2-2; too little of a D gene remains to name it. The DNA sequence is given as TGTGCCAGCAGTTATAATTCCGGGGAGCTGTTTTTT. Its protein is CASSYNSGELFF.